The source of this T cell receptor (beta chain) is a study of T cell changes during pregnancy in multiple sclerosis. TCRdb's table, derived via immunoSEQ multiplex PCR, lists solely in-frame clones and lacks some. Among approximately 63,000 clones listed, approximately 92% were seen once. V gave up 0 bases and J gave up 7 bases; unmatched junction bases: 2. Germline-derived CDR1 and CDR2 are WNHNN and SYGVQD (reference sequence). The CDR3 length is 16 residues. The rearrangement links TRBV10-1 to TRBJ2-1, with 14 positions matching TRBD2. This specimen was peripheral blood, taken in the third trimester of pregnancy. The receptor's source is a female donor in good health, enrolled as a control in a pregnancy study. The CDR3 region is CASSESGLAGGNEQFF. CDR3 bases: TGCGCCAGCAGTGAGTCCGGACTAGCGGGGGGTAATGAGCAGTTCTTC.